By sample share, the clone carrying this T cell receptor beta chain is medium-sized. V shed 4 bases and J shed 3 bases, with 15 bases lying between them. The CDR3 extends over 15 amino acids. The sorted Tregs were CD4+CD25+CD127-/low cells. TRBV12-4/TRBJ1-2 clonotypes were amplified with adaptor-ligated barcode primers. Using its own MiXCR run on the multiplex PCR reads, TCRdb lists one record per CDR3 protein. The repertoire consists of about 2,000 distinct CDR3 sequences, with roughly 20% occurring once and the leading ten covering roughly 26%. The sequencing input was Tregs sorted from blood. The gene calls are TRBV12-3 or TRBV12-4 and TRBJ1-2; D is unresolved. This TCR was recovered from a female donor with breast cancer. The CDR3 sequence: CASSYETRVDYGYTF. The CDR3 DNA reads as TGTGCCAGCAGTTACGAAACGAGGGTTGACTATGGCTACACCTTC.